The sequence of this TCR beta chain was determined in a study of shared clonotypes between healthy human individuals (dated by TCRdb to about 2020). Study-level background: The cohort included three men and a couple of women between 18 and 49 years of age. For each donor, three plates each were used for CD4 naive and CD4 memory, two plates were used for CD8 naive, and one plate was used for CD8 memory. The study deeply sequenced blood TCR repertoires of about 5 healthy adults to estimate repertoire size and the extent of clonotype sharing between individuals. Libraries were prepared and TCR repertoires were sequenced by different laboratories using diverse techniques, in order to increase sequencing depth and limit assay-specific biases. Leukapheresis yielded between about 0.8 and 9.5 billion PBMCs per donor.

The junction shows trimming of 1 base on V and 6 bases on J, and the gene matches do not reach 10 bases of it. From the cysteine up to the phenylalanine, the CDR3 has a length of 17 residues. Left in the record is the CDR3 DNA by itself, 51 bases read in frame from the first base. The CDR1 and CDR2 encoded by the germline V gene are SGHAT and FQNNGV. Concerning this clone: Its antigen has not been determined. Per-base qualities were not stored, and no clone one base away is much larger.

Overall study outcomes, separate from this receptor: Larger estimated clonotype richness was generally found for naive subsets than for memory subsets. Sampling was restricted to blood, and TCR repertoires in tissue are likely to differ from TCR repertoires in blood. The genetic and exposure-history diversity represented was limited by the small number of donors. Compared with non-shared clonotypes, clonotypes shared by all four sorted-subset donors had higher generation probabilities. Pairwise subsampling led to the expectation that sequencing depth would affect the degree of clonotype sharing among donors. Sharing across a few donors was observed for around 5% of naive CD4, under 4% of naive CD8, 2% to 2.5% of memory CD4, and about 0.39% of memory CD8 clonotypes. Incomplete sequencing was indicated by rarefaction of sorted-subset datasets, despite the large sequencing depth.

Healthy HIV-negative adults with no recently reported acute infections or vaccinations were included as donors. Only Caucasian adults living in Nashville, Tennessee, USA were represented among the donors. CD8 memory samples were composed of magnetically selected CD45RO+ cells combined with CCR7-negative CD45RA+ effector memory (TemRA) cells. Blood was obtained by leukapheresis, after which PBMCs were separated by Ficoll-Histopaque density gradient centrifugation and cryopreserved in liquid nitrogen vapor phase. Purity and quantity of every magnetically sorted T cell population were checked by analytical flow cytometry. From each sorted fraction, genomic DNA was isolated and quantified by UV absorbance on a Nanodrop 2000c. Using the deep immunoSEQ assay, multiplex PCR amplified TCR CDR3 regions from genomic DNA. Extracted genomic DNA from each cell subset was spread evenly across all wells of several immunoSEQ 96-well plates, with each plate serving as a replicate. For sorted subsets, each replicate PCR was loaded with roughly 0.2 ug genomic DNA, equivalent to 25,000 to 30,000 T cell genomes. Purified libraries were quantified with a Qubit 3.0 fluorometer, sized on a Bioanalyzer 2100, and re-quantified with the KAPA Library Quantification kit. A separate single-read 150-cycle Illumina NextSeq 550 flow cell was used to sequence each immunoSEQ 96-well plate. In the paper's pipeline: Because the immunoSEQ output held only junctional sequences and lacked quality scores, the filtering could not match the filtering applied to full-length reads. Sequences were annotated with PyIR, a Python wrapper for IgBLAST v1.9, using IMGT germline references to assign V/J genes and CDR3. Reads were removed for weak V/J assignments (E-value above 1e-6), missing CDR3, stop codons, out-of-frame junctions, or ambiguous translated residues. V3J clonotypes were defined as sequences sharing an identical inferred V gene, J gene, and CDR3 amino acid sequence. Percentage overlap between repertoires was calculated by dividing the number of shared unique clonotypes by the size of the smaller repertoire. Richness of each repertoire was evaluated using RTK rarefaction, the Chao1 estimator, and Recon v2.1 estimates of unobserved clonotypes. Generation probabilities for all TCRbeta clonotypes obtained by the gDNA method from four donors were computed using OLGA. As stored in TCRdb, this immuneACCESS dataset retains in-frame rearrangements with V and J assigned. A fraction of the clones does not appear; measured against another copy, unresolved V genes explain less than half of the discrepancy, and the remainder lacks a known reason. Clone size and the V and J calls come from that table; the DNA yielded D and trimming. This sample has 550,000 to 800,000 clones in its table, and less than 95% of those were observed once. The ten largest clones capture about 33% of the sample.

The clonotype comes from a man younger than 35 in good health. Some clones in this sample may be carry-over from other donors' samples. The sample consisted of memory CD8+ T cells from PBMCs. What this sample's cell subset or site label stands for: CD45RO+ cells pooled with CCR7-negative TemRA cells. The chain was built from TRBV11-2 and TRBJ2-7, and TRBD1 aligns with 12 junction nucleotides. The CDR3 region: CASSLGPGTGGAGEQYF. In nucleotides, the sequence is TGTGCCAGCAGCTTAGGACCCGGGACAGGGGGCGCAGGCGAGCAGTACTTC.